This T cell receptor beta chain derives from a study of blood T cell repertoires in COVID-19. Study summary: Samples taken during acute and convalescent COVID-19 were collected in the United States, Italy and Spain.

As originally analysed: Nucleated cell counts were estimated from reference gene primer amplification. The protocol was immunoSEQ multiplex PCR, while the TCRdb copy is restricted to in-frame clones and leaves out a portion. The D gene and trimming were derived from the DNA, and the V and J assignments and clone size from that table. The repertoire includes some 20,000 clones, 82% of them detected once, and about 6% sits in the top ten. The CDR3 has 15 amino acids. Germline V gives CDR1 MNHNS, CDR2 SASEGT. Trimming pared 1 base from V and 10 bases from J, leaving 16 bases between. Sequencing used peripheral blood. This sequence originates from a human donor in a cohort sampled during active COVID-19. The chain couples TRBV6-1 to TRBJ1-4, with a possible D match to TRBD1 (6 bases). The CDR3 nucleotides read TGTGCCAGCAGTGAAGATGGGGGGGGCCTGGGAAAACTGTTTTTT. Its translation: CASSEDGGGLGKLFF.